The 6 T cell receptor beta chains given below trace back to one sample, sequenced in a study of shared clonotypes between healthy human individuals. The naive CD8 subset, CD45RO-negative cells positively selected for CCR7, excluded terminally differentiated effector memory CD45RA+ cells. The repertoire was sequenced with immunoSEQ multiplex PCR; TCRdb's copy has only in-frame clones and lacks some. The table has some 2,000,000 clones, about 95% seen once. Sequencing was done on a sample of naive CD8+ T cells sorted from blood. These receptor sequences come from a young man in good health.

The V and J genes are TRBV28 and TRBJ2-7; maybe TRBD2 (6 bases). V was trimmed by 7 bases and J by 0 bases, leaving 16 bases between them. The CDR3 has 15 amino acids. Germline CDR1 is MDHEN and CDR2 is SYDVKM. In DNA form, the CDR3 reads TGTGCCAGCACCTTCTCAGGAGGGCACTCCTACGAGCAGTACTTC. It is translated as CASTFSGGHSYEQYF.

Notes on this clone: In the same sample, other DNA sequences code for this CDR3. The genes are TRBV19 and TRBJ2-7; D ambiguous. The CDR3 has 13 residues. V lost 3 bases and J 0 bases, leaving 6 bases between the germline ends. Germline values: CDR1 LNHDA, CDR2 SQIVND (reference sequence). The CDR3 DNA follows: TGTGCCAGTAGTATGTCGGACTCCTACGAGCAGTACTTC. Its protein product is CASSMSDSYEQYF.

This chain connects TRBV7-9 to TRBJ1-2; D is unclear. V was pared by 5 bases and J by 7 bases, with 14 bases between. Germline-derived CDR1 and CDR2 are SEHNR and FQNEAQ (reference sequence). CDR3 length: 13 residues. The CDR3 sequence is CASSPEEEIGYTF. In DNA, the CDR3 is TGTGCCAGCAGCCCAGAAGAGGAGATTGGCTACACCTTC.

The chain combines TRBV28 with TRBJ1-5; D not resolved. Germline assignment: CDR1 MDHEN and CDR2 SYDVKM. The CDR3 runs to 13 residues. V lost 0 bases and J lost 4, with 4 bases in between. The DNA for the CDR3 is TGTGCCAGCAGTTTATGGCAGAATCAGCCCCAGCATTTT. Its protein product is CASSLWQNQPQHF.

In regard to this clone: Different DNA sequences within this sample yield the same CDR3. The chain employs TRBV27 and TRBJ1-2; 8 nucleotides match TRBD1. The CDR3 is 14 amino acids. Germline V lookup: CDR1 MNHEY, CDR2 SMNVEV (reference sequence). With 1 base clipped from V and 3 bases from J, the junction kept 1 base outside the gene matches. The CDR3 loop reads CASSLLGQDYGYTF. The CDR3 DNA reads TGTGCCAGCAGTTTATTGGGACAGGACTATGGCTACACCTTC.

The chain carries TRBV6-1 and TRBJ1-1; D perhaps matches TRBD1 (6 bases). Looked up from germline, CDR1 is MNHNS and CDR2 is SASEGT. The CDR3 contains 12 residues. The ends were cut back, 5 bases at V and 11 bases at J, with 15 bases in the middle. This CDR3 is CASSINRADAFF. The CDR3 DNA follows: TGTGCCAGCAGTATTAACAGGGCGGATGCTTTCTTT.